The 12 T cell receptor beta chains below all came from one sample that was sequenced in a study of shared clonotypes between healthy human individuals. Profiling relied on immunoSEQ multiplex PCR, and the TCRdb table lists in-frame clones only, not all of them. Among roughly 890,000 clones listed, 85% to 95% were seen once. Naive CD8 cells lacked CD45RO, underwent positive selection for CCR7 and left out terminally differentiated effector memory CD45RA+ cells. Source material: naive CD8+ T cells sorted from blood. The receptor source for this set is a man aged 25 to 45 in good health.

This clone was seen more than once but under ten times. The genes are TRBV7-2 and TRBJ2-1; no clear D gene. Looked up from germline, CDR1 is SGHTA and CDR2 is FQGNSA. CDR3 length equals 11 residues. V was clipped by 6 bases and J by 2 bases, with 2 bases between them. The CDR3 loop is CASRTYNEQFF. The CDR3 coding sequence is TGTGCCAGCAGAACCTACAATGAGCAGTTCTTC.

The chain is built from TRBV6-5 and TRBJ2-1; 10 nucleotides align to TRBD2. Trimming took 4 bases from V and 5 from J; bases not matched to a gene: 5. CDR3 length: 15 amino acids. CDR1 is MNHEY and CDR2 is SVGAGI in the germline V gene. CDR3 sequence reads: CASSSPTSGHNEQFF. The CDR3 region has the DNA TGTGCCAGCAGTTCTCCGACTAGCGGGCACAATGAGCAGTTCTTC.

V is TRBV5-1 and J is TRBJ2-1; 10 positions match TRBD2. V lost 2 bases, J lost 2 bases, and 1 base stayed unmatched. Germline lookup yields CDR1 SGHRS and CDR2 YFSETQ. This CDR3 contains 15 residues. CDR3 sequence (DNA): TGCGCCAGCAGCTTAGCGGGAGGGACCTACAATGAGCAGTTCTTC. It encodes CASSLAGGTYNEQFF.

The chain has TRBV7-9 and TRBJ1-1; D call uncertain. The germline V and J ends were trimmed by 4 bases and 0 bases, with 21 bases remaining between them. This CDR3 region has 18 residues. The germline V gene encodes CDR1 SEHNR and CDR2 FQNEAQ (reference sequence). The DNA of the CDR3 is TGTGCCAGCAGCTCCCGTTTGGGTCAGATTCAGATGAACACTGAAGCTTTCTTT. Residues: CASSSRLGQIQMNTEAFF. Together with reference TRBV7-9 and TRBJ1-1, the CDR3 gives the full variable domain: DTGVSQNPRHKITKRGQNVTFRCDPISEHNRLYWYRQTLGQGPEFLTYFQNEAQLEKSRLLSDRFSAERPKGSFSTLEIQRTEQGDSAMYLCASSSRLGQIQMNTEAFFGQGTRLTVV.

This rearrangement joins TRBV5-5 to TRBJ2-1; maybe TRBD1 (6 bases). V lost 0 bases and J 7 bases, leaving 11 bases between the germline ends. The CDR3 is 14 amino acids. Germline CDR1 and CDR2: SGHKS and YYEKEE (reference sequence). CDR3 nucleotide sequence: TGTGCCAGCAGCTTGGCAACAGGGTTTAATGAGCAGTTCTTC. This translates into CASSLATGFNEQFF.

Regarding this clone: Within the sample, other DNA sequences also encode this same CDR3. The chain couples TRBV7-9 to TRBJ2-7; no firm D call. Germline V gene data show CDR1 as SEHNR and CDR2 as FQNEAQ (reference sequence). This CDR3 is 13 amino acids long. Trimming removed 5 bases from V and 0 bases from J, with 8 bases in between. The CDR3 DNA sequence: TGTGCCAGCAGCCCAGTGAGCTCCTACGAGCAGTACTTC. Its protein is CASSPVSSYEQYF.

This chain uses TRBV7-9 with TRBJ2-7, with TRBD1 matching over 7 bases. Trimming cost V 8 bases and J 3 bases; bases outside gene matches: 7. There are 13 residues in the CDR3. Germline V CDR1 and CDR2: SEHNR, FQNEAQ (reference sequence). CDR3 amino acids: CASEQGPYYEQYF. CDR3 nucleotides: TGTGCCAGCGAACAGGGGCCATACTACGAGCAGTACTTC. Looking up the rest from reference TRBV7-9 and TRBJ2-7 gives the full variable domain: DTGVSQNPRHKITKRGQNVTFRCDPISEHNRLYWYRQTLGQGPEFLTYFQNEAQLEKSRLLSDRFSAERPKGSFSTLEIQRTEQGDSAMYLCASEQGPYYEQYFGPGTRLTVT.

The V call is TRBV7-9, the J call TRBJ2-7; 11 bases agree with TRBD1. Germline values: CDR1 SEHNR, CDR2 FQNEAQ (reference sequence). J lost 3 bases, V lost 1 base, and 2 bases had no gene match. CDR3 length: 15 amino acids. The CDR3 reads CASSLVGTGGYEQYF. CDR3 DNA sequence: TGTGCCAGCAGCTTAGTGGGGACAGGGGGCTACGAGCAGTACTTC.

The chain recombines TRBV5-1 with TRBJ2-7; no clear D gene. The CDR3 has 12 residues. The V end lost 7 bases, the J end lost 6 bases, and 14 bases lay between the germline ends. CDR1 is SGHRS and CDR2 is YFSETQ in the germline V gene. CDR3 in DNA: TGCGCCAGCTCGGTTGGCTGGGGCGAGCAGTACTTC. Protein product: CASSVGWGEQYF. Full variable domain (missing parts from reference TRBV5-1 and TRBJ2-7): KAGVTQTPRYLIKTRGQQVTLSCSPISGHRSVSWYQQTPGQGLQFLFEYFSETQRNKGNFPGRFSGRQFSNSRSEMNVSTLELGDSALYLCASSVGWGEQYFGPGTRLTVT.

This clone was found once. V is TRBV10-2 and J is TRBJ2-7; 7 nucleotides align to TRBD1. The CDR3 length is 15 residues. The V segment lost 8 bases and the J segment 1 base; nucleotides outside the gene matches: 11. Germline lookup yields CDR1 WSHSY and CDR2 SAAADI. CDR3 DNA sequence: TGCGCCAGCCACGGGACAGAGAGACGGTCCTACGAGCAGTACTTC. Translating gives CASHGTERRSYEQYF.

The J gene is TRBJ2-2, the V gene TRBV29-1; TRBD1 is a possible D gene (5 bases). Deletions cut 3 bases from V and 3 bases from J, with 11 bases between. This CDR3 is 14 amino acids long. CDR1 is SQVTM and CDR2 is ANQGSEA in the germline V gene. CDR3 sequence: CSVDRGGDTGELFF. CDR3 sequence (DNA): TGCAGCGTTGATAGGGGTGGGGACACCGGGGAGCTGTTTTTT.

This clone appeared a few times. The V and J genes are TRBV5-4 and TRBJ1-5; 9 bases are a match to TRBD1. After removal of 2 bases from V and 2 bases from J, the junction contained 5 bases not matched to a gene. The CDR3 sequence is 16 residues long. The germline V gene encodes CDR1 SGHNT and CDR2 YYREEE (reference sequence). The CDR3 region has the DNA TGTGCCAGCAGCTTTACAGGGGGCACGGGCAATCAGCCCCAGCATTTT. The encoded protein is CASSFTGGTGNQPQHF.